Following are 10 T cell receptor beta chains from one sample sequenced in a study of spatial heterogeneity in lung cancer (dated by TCRdb to the late 2010s). The receptor library was made with 5' RACE. The sequencer was a NextSeq 500. TCRdb applied fastp at Q25 and MiXCR to the public reads, then kept only in-frame beta chains. Rows merge per CDR3 protein into single entries with the most common DNA and genes. The sample includes approximately 39,000 distinct CDR3 sequences, with 6% to 9.5% observed a single time. About 9% of the sample belongs to the ten largest clones. Reading the label with the study, this specimen's time point is: blood at routine non-recurrence follow-up after resection. The material was PBMCs, obtained at follow-up. The receptor set was obtained from a male donor with early-stage non-small cell lung cancer.

This clonotype has at least ten counts. This rearrangement joins TRBV18 to TRBJ2-1; no firm D call. The germline gives CDR1 KGHSH, CDR2 LQKENI. The V and J ends lost 2 bases and 5 bases respectively, with 7 bases between them. This CDR3 comprises 13 residues. The CDR3 region is CASSPYVNNEQFF. The CDR3, as DNA: TGTGCCAGCTCACCATATGTAAACAATGAGCAGTTCTTC.

This clonotype was detected only a few times. The chain joins TRBV4-1 to TRBJ2-3, with 8 bases lining up with TRBD2. The ends lost 1 base at V and 4 bases at J; junction bases unmatched: 4. The germline V gene has CDR1 MGHRA and CDR2 YSYEKL. This CDR3 comprises 15 residues. CDR3 DNA: TGCGCCAGCAGCCAAGTTCTAGCGGGTCCAGATACGCAGTATTTT. Translated, it gives CASSQVLAGPDTQYF.

The table lists this clonotype with many counts. This rearrangement joins TRBV5-4 to TRBJ1-2; D is unclear. The CDR3 has 12 amino acids. V was shortened by 4 bases and J by 8 bases, with 12 bases between the two germline ends. Germline V gene data show CDR1 as SGHNT and CDR2 as YYREEE (reference sequence). DNA for the CDR3: TGTGCCAGCAGCCGAAGCCTGGGCGGCTACACCTTC. Its protein product is CASSRSLGGYTF.

This clonotype appeared many times. The genes are TRBV27 and TRBJ2-5, with a possible D match to TRBD1 (6 bases). The CDR3 totals 14 residues. V lost 9 bases to trimming and J lost 5 bases, with 19 bases between them. CDR1 and CDR2 (germline): MNHEY, SMNVEV (reference sequence). The CDR3 sequence is CASSPGRGWETQYF. In nucleotides, the CDR3 is TGTGCCAGTTCCCCGGGCAGGGGCTGGGAGACCCAGTACTTC.

This clonotype came up many times. The chain couples TRBV5-1 to TRBJ2-3, with TRBD1 matching 10 bases. The CDR3 has 16 amino acids. The V segment lost 1 base and the J segment 4 bases; nucleotides outside the gene matches: 6. The V gene's germline CDR1 is SGHRS and CDR2 YFSETQ. The CDR3 nucleotides are TGCGCCAGCAGCTTGCAAGGGACAGGGGTCCCAGATACGCAGTATTTT. Its protein is CASSLQGTGVPDTQYF.

This clonotype was observed many times. This chain connects TRBV5-6 to TRBJ2-1; 9 nucleotides align to TRBD1. The germline V gene has CDR1 SGHDT and CDR2 YYEEEE. J lost 7 bases, V lost 1 base, and 6 bases had no gene match. This CDR3 contains 15 residues. CDR3 sequence (DNA): TGTGCCAGCAGCTTGATCGGGACAGGGTTAAATGAGCAGTTCTTC. This translates into CASSLIGTGLNEQFF.

This clonotype was counted ten times or more. This chain links TRBV9 with TRBJ1-1; D is unresolved. Germline lookup yields CDR1 SGDLS and CDR2 YYNGEE. The V and J ends lost 4 bases and 2 bases respectively, with 15 bases between them. There are 15 residues in the CDR3. CDR3 nucleotides: TGTGCCAGCAGCTCCGGGAAGGGAGGAAACACTGAAGCTTTCTTT. Translation: CASSSGKGGNTEAFF.

This clonotype was recorded at least ten times. The chain combines TRBV20-1 with TRBJ1-2, with D tentatively TRBD1 (5 bases). Germline V gives CDR1 DFQATT, CDR2 SNEGSKA (reference sequence). V was cut by 6 bases and J by 0 bases, with 11 bases left in between. This CDR3 comprises 13 residues. The CDR3 spells CSAPQDSNYGYTF. The CDR3 bases are TGCAGTGCCCCACAGGACTCTAACTATGGCTACACCTTC.

In its sample, this clonotype was seen many times. This sequence joins TRBV29-1 and TRBJ1-2; 7 nucleotides align to TRBD1. Trimming took 2 bases from V and 3 from J; bases not matched to a gene: 3. Germline V CDR1 and CDR2: SQVTM, ANQGSEA. This CDR3 region has 13 residues. CDR3 amino acids: CSVEWTGYYGYTF. As DNA, the CDR3 is TGCAGCGTTGAATGGACAGGATACTATGGCTACACCTTC. The whole variable domain, filled in from reference TRBV29-1 and TRBJ1-2, reads SAVISQKPSRDICQRGTSLTIQCQVDSQVTMMFWYRQQPGQSLTLIATANQGSEATYESGFVIDKFPISRPNLTFSTLTVSNMSPEDSSIYLCSVEWTGYYGYTFGSGTRLTVV.

The count of this clonotype is one. The rearrangement uses TRBV2 and TRBJ2-5; D is possibly TRBD1 or TRBD2 (5 bases each). The CDR3 spans 13 residues. Germline V gene sequence: CDR1 SNHLY, CDR2 FYNNEI. Trimming cost V 6 bases and J 5 bases, with 13 bases left between them. This CDR3 is CASSSQGDETQYF. The CDR3 DNA follows: TGTGCCAGCAGCTCTCAGGGAGATGAGACCCAGTACTTC.